This TCR beta chain derives from a study of CD8+CD57+ T cells in acquired aplastic anemia. On the study more broadly: Yields of DNA that came from sorted CD4+ and CD8+ cells averaged about 2.9 ug.

By flow cytometry, patients selected for sequencing had shown an expansion of CD8+CD57+ cells. Receipt of therapy had not occurred in any patient by the time of blood sampling. Genomic DNA acted as the template from which TCR beta VDJ combination and CDR3 sequence profiling were carried out. TCRdb used MiXCR to reprocess the reads, holding one entry per CDR3 protein. The repertoire holds 200,000 to 250,000 distinct CDR3 sequences, more than 45% seen once, with 6.5% to 8% in the top ten. V lost 3 bases and J 10 bases, leaving 8 bases between the germline ends. Germline loops: CDR1 SEHNR, CDR2 FQNEAQ (reference sequence). The CDR3 runs 11 residues. The study, taken as a whole, reports: Fewer than 30 CD8+ CDR3 sequences were shared between patients and controls.

To note about this clonotype: Antigen specificity is unknown.

This clonotype was sampled from a human donor with aplastic anemia. Sequences were obtained from sorted CD4+, CD8+, or CD8+CD57+ T cells (not recorded which) from PBMCs. This chain joins TRBV7-9 and TRBJ2-3, with D possibly TRBD1 on 5 matching bases. CDR3 loop: CASSFRDAQYF. CDR3 coding DNA: TGTGCCAGCAGCTTCAGGGATGCGCAGTATTTT.